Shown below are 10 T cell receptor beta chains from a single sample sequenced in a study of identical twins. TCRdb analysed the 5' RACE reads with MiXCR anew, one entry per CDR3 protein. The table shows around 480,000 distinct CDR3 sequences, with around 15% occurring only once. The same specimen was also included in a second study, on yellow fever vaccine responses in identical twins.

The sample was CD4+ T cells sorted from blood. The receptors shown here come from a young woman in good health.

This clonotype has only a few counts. The CDR3: CASSELAGGLTDTQYF. DNA of the CDR3: TGTGCCAGCAGTGAACTAGCGGGGGGTTTGACAGATACGCAGTATTTT. V and J are TRBV6-1 and TRBJ2-3; 11 bases are shared with TRBD2. Germline CDR1 and CDR2: MNHNS and SASEGT. Trimming took 2 bases from V and 3 from J; bases not matched to a gene: 4. CDR3 length equals 16 residues.

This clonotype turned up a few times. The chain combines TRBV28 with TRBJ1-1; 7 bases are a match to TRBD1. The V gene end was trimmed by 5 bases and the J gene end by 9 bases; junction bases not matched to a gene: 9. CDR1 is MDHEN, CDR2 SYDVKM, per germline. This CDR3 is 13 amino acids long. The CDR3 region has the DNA TGTGCCAGCAGTCGACAGGGTTTCCGAAAAGCTTTCTTT. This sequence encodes CASSRQGFRKAFF.

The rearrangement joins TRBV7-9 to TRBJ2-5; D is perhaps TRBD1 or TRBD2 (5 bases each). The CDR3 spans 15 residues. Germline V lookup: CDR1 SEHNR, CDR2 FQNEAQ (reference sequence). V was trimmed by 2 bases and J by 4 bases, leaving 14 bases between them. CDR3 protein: CASSLSGRDAETQYF. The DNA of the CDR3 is TGTGCCAGCAGCTTATCCGGCAGGGACGCAGAGACCCAGTACTTC.

The CDR3 protein is CASSLYPNYNEQFF. The CDR3 bases are TGTGCCAGCAGTTTATACCCCAATTACAATGAGCAGTTCTTC. This chain joins TRBV12-3 or TRBV12-4 and TRBJ2-1, with D unclear. The CDR3 covers 14 residues. Deletions cut 2 bases from V and 4 bases from J, with 9 bases between.

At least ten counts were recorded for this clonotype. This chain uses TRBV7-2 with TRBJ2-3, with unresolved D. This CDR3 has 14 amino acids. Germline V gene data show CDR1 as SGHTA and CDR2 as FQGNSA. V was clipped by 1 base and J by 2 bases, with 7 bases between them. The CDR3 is CASSLVPFTDTQYF. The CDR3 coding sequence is TGTGCCAGCAGCTTAGTCCCTTTCACAGATACGCAGTATTTT.

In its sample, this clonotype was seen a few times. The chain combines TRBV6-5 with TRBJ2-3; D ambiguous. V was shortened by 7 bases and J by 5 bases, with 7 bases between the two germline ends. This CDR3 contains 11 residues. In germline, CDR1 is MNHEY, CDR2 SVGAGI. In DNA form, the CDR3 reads TGTGCCAGCATCCACGGAGATACGCAGTATTTT. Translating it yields CASIHGDTQYF.

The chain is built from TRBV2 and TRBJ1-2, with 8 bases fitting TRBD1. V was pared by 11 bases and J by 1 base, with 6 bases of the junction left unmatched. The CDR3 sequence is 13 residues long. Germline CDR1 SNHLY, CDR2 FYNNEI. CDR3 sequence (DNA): TGTGCCGGAGGACAGGGTCGTAACTATGGCTACACCTTC. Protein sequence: CAGGQGRNYGYTF.

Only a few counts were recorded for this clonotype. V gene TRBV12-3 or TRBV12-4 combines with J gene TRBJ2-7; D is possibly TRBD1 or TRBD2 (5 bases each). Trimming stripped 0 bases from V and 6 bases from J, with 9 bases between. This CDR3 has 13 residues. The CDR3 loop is CASSLAQGTEQYF. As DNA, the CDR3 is TGTGCCAGCAGTTTAGCGCAAGGGACCGAGCAGTACTTC.

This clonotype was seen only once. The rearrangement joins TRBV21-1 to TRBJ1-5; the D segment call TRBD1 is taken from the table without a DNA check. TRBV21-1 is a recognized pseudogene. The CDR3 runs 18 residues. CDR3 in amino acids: CASSKVVLGGHFNQPQHF. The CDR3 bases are TGTGCCAGCAGCAAAGTTGTATTAGGGGGCCACTTCAATCAGCCCCAGCATTTT.

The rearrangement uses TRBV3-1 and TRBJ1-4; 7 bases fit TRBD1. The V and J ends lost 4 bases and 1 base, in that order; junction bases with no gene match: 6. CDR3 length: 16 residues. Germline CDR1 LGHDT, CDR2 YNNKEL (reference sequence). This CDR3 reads CASSRTGEGTNEKLFF. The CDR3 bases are TGTGCCAGCAGCCGAACAGGGGAAGGAACTAATGAAAAACTGTTTTTT.